This TCR beta chain originates from a study of T cell responses to AZD1222 COVID-19 vaccine. Study at large: Pooling covered second doses at about 4 or about 12 weeks. Study observations and caveats: Unmutated regions of variants are reportedly targeted by nearly half of spike-specific TCRs.

Measured with immunoSEQ multiplex PCR; TCRdb has only the in-frame clones, and not every one. Of approximately 170,000 clones listed, 75% to 90% are singletons. Trimming stripped 5 bases from V and 2 bases from J, with 19 bases between. Germline V gene lookup returns CDR1 SGHTA and CDR2 FQGNSA. The CDR3 has 16 amino acids. With regard to this clone: Its antigen is still unknown.

This clonotype was obtained from an adult in good health. This chain links TRBV7-2 with TRBJ2-7; D not certain. The starting material was peripheral blood, obtained on day 0 of AZD1222 vaccination. CDR3 amino acids: CASSQLLTSAPYEQYF. CDR3 bases: TGTGCCAGCAGCCAATTATTGACCAGCGCCCCCTACGAGCAGTACTTC. The variable domain in full, with the rest retrieved from reference TRBV7-2 and TRBJ2-7, is GAGVSQSPSNKVTEKGKDVELRCDPISGHTALYWYRQSLGQGLEFLIYFQGNSAPDKSGLPSDRFSAERTGGSVSTLTIQRTQQEDSAVYLCASSQLLTSAPYEQYFGPGTRLTVT.